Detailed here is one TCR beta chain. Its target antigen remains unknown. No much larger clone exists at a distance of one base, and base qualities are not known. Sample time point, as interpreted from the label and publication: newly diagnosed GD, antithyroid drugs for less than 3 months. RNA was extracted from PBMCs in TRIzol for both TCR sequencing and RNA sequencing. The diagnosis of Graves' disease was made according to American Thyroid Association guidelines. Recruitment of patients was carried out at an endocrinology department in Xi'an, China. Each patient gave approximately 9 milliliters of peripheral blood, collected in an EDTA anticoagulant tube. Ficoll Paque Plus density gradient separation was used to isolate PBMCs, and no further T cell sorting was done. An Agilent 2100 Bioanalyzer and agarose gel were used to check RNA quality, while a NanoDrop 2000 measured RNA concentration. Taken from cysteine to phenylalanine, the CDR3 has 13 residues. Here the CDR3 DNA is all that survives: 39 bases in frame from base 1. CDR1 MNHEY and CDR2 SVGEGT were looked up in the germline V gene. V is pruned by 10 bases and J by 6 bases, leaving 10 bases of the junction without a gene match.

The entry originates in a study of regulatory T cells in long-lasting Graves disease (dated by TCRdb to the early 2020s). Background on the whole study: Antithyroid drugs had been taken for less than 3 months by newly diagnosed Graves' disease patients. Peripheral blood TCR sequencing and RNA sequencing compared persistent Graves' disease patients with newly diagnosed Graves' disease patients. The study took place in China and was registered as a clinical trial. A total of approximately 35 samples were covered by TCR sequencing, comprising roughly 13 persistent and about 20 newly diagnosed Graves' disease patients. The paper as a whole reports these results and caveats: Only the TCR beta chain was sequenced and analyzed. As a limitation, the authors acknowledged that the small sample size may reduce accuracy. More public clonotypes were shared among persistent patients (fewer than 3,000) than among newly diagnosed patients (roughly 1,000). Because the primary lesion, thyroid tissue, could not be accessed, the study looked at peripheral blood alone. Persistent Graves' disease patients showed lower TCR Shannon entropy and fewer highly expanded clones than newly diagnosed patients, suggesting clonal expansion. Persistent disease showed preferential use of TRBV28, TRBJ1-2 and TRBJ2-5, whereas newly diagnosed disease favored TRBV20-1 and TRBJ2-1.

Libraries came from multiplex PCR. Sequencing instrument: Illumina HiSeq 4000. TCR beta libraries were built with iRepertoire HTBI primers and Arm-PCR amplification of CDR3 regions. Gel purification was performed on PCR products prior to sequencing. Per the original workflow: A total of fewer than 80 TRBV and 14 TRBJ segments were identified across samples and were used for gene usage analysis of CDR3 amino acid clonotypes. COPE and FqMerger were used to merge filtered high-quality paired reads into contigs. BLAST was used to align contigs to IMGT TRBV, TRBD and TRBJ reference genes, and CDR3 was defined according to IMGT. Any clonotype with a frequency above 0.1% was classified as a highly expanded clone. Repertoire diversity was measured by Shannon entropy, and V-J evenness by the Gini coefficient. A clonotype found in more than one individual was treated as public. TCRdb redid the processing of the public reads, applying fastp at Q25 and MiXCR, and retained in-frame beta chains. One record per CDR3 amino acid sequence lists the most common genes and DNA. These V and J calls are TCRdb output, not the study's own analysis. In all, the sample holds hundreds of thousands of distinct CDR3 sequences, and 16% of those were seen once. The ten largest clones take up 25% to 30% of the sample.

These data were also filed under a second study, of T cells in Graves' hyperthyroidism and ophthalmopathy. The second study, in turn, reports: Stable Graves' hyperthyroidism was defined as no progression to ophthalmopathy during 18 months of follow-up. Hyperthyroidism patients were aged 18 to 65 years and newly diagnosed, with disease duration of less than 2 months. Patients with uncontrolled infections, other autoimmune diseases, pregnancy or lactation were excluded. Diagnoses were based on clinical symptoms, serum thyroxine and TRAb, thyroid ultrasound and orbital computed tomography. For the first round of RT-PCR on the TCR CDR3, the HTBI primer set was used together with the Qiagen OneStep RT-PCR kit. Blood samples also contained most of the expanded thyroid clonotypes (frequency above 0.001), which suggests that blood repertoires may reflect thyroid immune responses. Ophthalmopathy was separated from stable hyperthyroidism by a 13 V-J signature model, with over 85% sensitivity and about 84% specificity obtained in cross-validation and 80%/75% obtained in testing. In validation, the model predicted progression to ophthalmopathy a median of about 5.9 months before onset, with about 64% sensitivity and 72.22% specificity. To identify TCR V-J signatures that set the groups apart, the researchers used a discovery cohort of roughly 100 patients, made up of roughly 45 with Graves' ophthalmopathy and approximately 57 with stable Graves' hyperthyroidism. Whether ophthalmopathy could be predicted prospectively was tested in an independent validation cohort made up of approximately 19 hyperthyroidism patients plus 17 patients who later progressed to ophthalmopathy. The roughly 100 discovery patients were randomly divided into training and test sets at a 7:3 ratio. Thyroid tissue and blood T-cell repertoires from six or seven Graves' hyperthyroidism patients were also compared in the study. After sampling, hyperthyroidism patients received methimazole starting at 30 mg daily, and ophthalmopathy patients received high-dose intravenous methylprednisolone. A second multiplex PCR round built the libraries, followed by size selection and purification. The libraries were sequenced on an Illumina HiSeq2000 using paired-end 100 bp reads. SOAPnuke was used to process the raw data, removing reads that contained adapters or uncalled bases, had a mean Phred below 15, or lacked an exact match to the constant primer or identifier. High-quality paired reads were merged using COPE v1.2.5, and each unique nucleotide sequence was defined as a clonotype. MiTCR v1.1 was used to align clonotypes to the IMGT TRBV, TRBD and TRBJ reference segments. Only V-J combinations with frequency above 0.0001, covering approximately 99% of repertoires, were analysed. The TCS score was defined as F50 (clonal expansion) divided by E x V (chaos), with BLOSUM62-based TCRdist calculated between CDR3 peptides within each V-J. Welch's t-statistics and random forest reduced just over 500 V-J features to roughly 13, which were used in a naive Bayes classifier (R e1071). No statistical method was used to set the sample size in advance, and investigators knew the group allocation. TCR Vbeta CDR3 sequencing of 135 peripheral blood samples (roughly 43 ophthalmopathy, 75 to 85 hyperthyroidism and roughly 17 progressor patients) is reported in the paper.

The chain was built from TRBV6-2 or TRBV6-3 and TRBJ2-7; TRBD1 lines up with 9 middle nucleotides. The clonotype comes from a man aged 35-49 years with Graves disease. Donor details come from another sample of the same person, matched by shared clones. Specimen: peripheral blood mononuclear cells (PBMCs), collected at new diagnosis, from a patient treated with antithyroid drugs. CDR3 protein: CATGRDRVSEQYF. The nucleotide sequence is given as TGTGCCACGGGCCGGGACAGGGTTTCCGAGCAGTACTTC.